One sample yielded the 30 T cell receptor beta chains listed below, sequenced in a study of spatial heterogeneity in lung cancer. Regarding time point: sample taken at primary tumor resection. TCRs were sequenced from unsorted whole RNA of tumor, nontumor lung or PBMC. TCRdb re-analysed the 5' RACE reads in MiXCR, keeping a single row per CDR3 protein. The sample consists of about 13,000 distinct CDR3 sequences, around 5.2% of them appearing once. The specimen comprised lung tumor tissue, sampled at surgery. These TCRs come from a human donor with early-stage non-small cell lung cancer.

This clonotype was counted ten times or more. In a library made to pick up alpha chains, this beta chain is a stray read with a size that means little. The chain couples TRBV7-9 to TRBJ1-4; D ambiguous. V lost 3 bases to trimming and J lost 8 bases, with 13 bases between them. CDR1 is SEHNR and CDR2 is FQNEAQ in the germline V gene (reference sequence). The CDR3 contains 14 residues. The CDR3 protein is CASSFDPIGEKLFF. DNA of the CDR3: TGTGCCAGCAGCTTCGACCCTATCGGGGAAAAACTGTTTTTT.

The table lists this clonotype with many counts. This beta chain is off target for a library built for alpha chains, so its abundance means little. CDR3 loop: CSARDPIGGGSYNEQFF. For the CDR3, the DNA is TGCAGTGCTAGAGACCCAATCGGGGGGGGATCCTACAATGAGCAGTTCTTC. The rearrangement joins TRBV20-1 to TRBJ2-1; 8 bases agree with TRBD2. Germline CDR1 reads DFQATT; CDR2 reads SNEGSKA (reference sequence). The CDR3 is 17 amino acids. V dropped 0 bases and J dropped 1; count of bases not matched to a gene: 8.

Ten or more counts support this clonotype. The size of this beta chain means little, since it is a stray read in a library made for alpha chains. This chain links TRBV6-2 or TRBV6-3 with TRBJ1-1; D is perhaps TRBD1 (5 bases). The CDR3 consists of 12 residues. Looked up from germline, CDR1 is MNHEY and CDR2 is SVGEGT. V was pared by 2 bases and J by 4 bases, with 5 bases between. The DNA for the CDR3 is TGTGCCAGCAGTTACGGGGGCACTGAAGCTTTCTTT. The encoded protein is CASSYGGTEAFF.

The sample holds many counts of this clonotype. Found in a library prepared for alpha chains, this beta chain is an off-target read, and its abundance has little meaning. This chain connects TRBV28 to TRBJ2-3, with unresolved D. Trimming left V 2 bases short and J 4 bases short, with 4 bases between. The CDR3 contains 12 residues. The germline gives CDR1 MDHEN, CDR2 SYDVKM. CDR3 sequence (DNA): TGTGCCAGCAGTTTACCCCCAGATACGCAGTATTTT. This translates into CASSLPPDTQYF.

This clonotype was seen many times. The library was designed around alpha chains, so this beta chain is a stray read whose abundance carries little weight. The V gene is TRBV29-1, the J gene TRBJ2-4; D tentatively reads TRBD1 or TRBD2 (6 bases each). Germline V lookup: CDR1 SQVTM, CDR2 ANQGSEA. The V and J ends lost 5 bases and 11 bases respectively, with 19 bases between them. The CDR3 consists of 13 residues. The CDR3 here is CSVYRDSGSVQYF. The DNA for the CDR3 is TGCAGCGTTTACAGGGATAGCGGAAGCGTTCAGTACTTC.

This clonotype came up many times. The library was designed around alpha chains, so this beta chain is a stray read whose abundance carries little weight. V gene TRBV11-2 combines with J gene TRBJ1-5; D might be TRBD1 (5 bases). CDR1 is SGHAT, CDR2 FQNNGV, per germline. This CDR3 spans 14 amino acids. The V end was cut by 5 bases, the J end by 3 bases, with 11 bases between. In DNA form, the CDR3 reads TGTGCCAGCAGCCCCGGGACCTCCAATCAGCCCCAGCATTTT. It yields the protein CASSPGTSNQPQHF. The variable domain in full, with the rest retrieved from reference TRBV11-2 and TRBJ1-5, is EAGVAQSPRYKIIEKRQSVAFWCNPISGHATLYWYQQILGQGPKLLIQFQNNGVVDDSQLPKDRFSAERLKGVDSTLKIQPAKLEDSAVYLCASSPGTSNQPQHFGDGTRLSIL.

This clonotype was seen at least ten times. With the library built for alpha chains, this beta chain is off target and its frequency is not meaningful. The chain combines TRBV7-9 with TRBJ1-3; D uncertain. CDR3 length: 16 residues. V dropped 5 bases and J dropped 0 bases, with 14 bases sitting between them. Germline-derived CDR1 and CDR2 are SEHNR and FQNEAQ (reference sequence). CDR3 bases: TGTGCCAGCAGCGGATGGAGGGAGAGCTCTGGAAACACCATATATTTT. Its translation: CASSGWRESSGNTIYF.

This clonotype came up many times. This beta chain is an off-target read within a library intended for alpha chains, so its frequency means little. V usage is TRBV21-1 and J usage is TRBJ1-5; the table names TRBD1, a call not compared with the DNA. TRBV21-1 has pseudogene status. The CDR3 extends over 17 amino acids. The chain's CDR3 is CASHLDRGPRSNQPQHF. The CDR3 region has the DNA TGTGCCAGCCACCTTGACAGGGGACCGAGAAGCAATCAGCCCCAGCATTTT.

This clonotype was counted many times. This beta chain represents an off-target read in a library built for alpha chains; its size is of limited meaning. CDR3 nucleotides: TGTGCCAGCGGCCTTAGTTCTTCCCTCGAGCAGTACGTC. Its protein product is CASGLSSSLEQYV. The genes are TRBV27 and TRBJ2-7, with D unresolved. Germline CDR1 is MNHEY and CDR2 is SMNVEV (reference sequence). Trimming shortened V by 8 bases and J by 6 bases, and 17 bases separated the two germline ends. CDR3 length: 13 residues.

The table lists this clonotype with a few counts. This beta chain is an unintended read in a library built for alpha chains; its size means little. V gene TRBV20-1 combines with J gene TRBJ1-2, with D maybe TRBD1 (6 bases). CDR3 length: 15 residues. Deletions cut 0 bases from V and 7 bases from J, with 18 bases between. Germline lookup yields CDR1 DFQATT and CDR2 SNEGSKA (reference sequence). The CDR3 region is CSAREPQGPLLGYTF. DNA of the CDR3: TGCAGTGCTAGAGAACCCCAGGGGCCTCTCCTTGGCTACACCTTC.

This clonotype was seen at least ten times. This beta chain is off target for a library built for alpha chains, so its abundance means little. This chain joins TRBV5-1 and TRBJ2-3; no clear D. Looked up from germline, CDR1 is SGHRS and CDR2 is YFSETQ. Trimming pared 7 bases from V and 2 bases from J, leaving 5 bases between. The CDR3 is made up of 11 amino acids. The CDR3 region is CASGNTDTQYF. The CDR3 bases are TGCGCCAGCGGAAACACAGATACGCAGTATTTT.

Ten or more counts support this clonotype. In a library made to pick up alpha chains, this beta chain is a stray read with a size that means little. The chain has TRBV29-1 and TRBJ2-3; TRBD1 aligns across 8 bases. The V and J ends lost 5 bases and 4 bases, in that order; junction bases with no gene match: 8. The CDR3 totals 14 residues. Germline V gene data show CDR1 as SQVTM and CDR2 as ANQGSEA. The DNA for the CDR3 is TGCAGCGTTAGGAGCAGGGGGCCGGCAGATACGCAGTATTTT. Protein product: CSVRSRGPADTQYF.

This clonotype was recorded at least ten times. Because this beta chain is a stray read in a library intended to capture alpha chains, its abundance should not be given much weight. This chain connects TRBV25-1 to TRBJ1-2; weak D call: TRBD1 (6 bases). In germline, CDR1 is MGHDK, CDR2 SYGVNS. The length of the CDR3 is 14 residues. As DNA, the CDR3 is TGTGCTGCAGATTCCGGACAGAGCCGCTATGGCTACACCTTC. It encodes CAADSGQSRYGYTF.

This clonotype was observed many times. The library was prepared for alpha chains; this beta chain is a stray read, so its frequency means little. This rearrangement joins TRBV29-1 to TRBJ2-6, with D possibly matching TRBD2 (5 bases). The CDR3 sequence is 14 residues long. The ends were cut back, 3 bases at V and 0 bases at J, with 6 bases in the middle. The germline V gene encodes CDR1 SQVTM and CDR2 ANQGSEA. The CDR3 spells CSVDGDSGANVLTF. The CDR3 region has the DNA TGCAGCGTTGACGGGGACTCTGGGGCCAACGTCCTGACTTTC.

This clonotype was counted ten times or more. The library was built for alpha chains, so this beta chain is an off-target read and its size means little. The rearrangement links TRBV5-4 to TRBJ2-2; 8 bases fit TRBD2. V gave up 4 bases and J gave up 7 bases; unmatched junction bases: 15. CDR1 SGHNT and CDR2 YYREEE come from the germline V gene (reference sequence). CDR3 length: 17 residues. CDR3 DNA: TGTGCCAGCAGCCGTCCGACGGGAGGGCGGCGGGACGGGGAGCTGTTTTTT. Residues: CASSRPTGGRRDGELFF.

This clonotype was counted many times. With the library built for alpha chains, this beta chain is off target and its frequency is not meaningful. This chain links TRBV12-3 or TRBV12-4 with TRBJ2-7, with 11 bases aligning to TRBD2. J was trimmed by 3 bases and V by 5 bases; bases with no gene match: 9. The CDR3 is 16 amino acids. CDR3 in amino acids: CASSLILAGGFYEQYF. DNA for the CDR3: TGTGCCAGCAGTCTCATCCTAGCGGGGGGTTTCTACGAGCAGTACTTC.

Many counts were recorded for this clonotype. This beta chain slipped into a library made for alpha chains as a stray read, so its size is not meaningful. The chain joins TRBV11-2 to TRBJ1-3; the match to TRBD1 covers 7 bases. Germline V gives CDR1 SGHAT, CDR2 FQNNGV. The CDR3 runs to 15 residues. The ends lost 2 bases at V and 2 bases at J; junction bases unmatched: 3. Written as DNA, the CDR3 is TGTGCCAGCAGCTTATTTGACAGGGCTGGAAACACCATATATTTT. It yields the protein CASSLFDRAGNTIYF. The full variable domain, completed using reference TRBV11-2 and TRBJ1-3, is EAGVAQSPRYKIIEKRQSVAFWCNPISGHATLYWYQQILGQGPKLLIQFQNNGVVDDSQLPKDRFSAERLKGVDSTLKIQPAKLEDSAVYLCASSLFDRAGNTIYFGEGSWLTVV.

This clonotype was found many times. This beta chain is a stray read from a library made for alpha chains; its abundance is not meaningful. The chain is built from TRBV20-1 and TRBJ2-3, with 8 bases fitting TRBD1. The CDR3 is made up of 17 amino acids. V lost 5 bases, J lost 4 bases, and 17 bases stayed unmatched. Germline-derived CDR1 and CDR2 are DFQATT and SNEGSKA (reference sequence). The CDR3 reads CSASIGPGQAAPDTQYF. The CDR3 DNA sequence: TGCAGTGCTTCTATAGGTCCGGGACAGGCAGCCCCAGATACGCAGTATTTT.

This clonotype has ten or more counts. This beta chain is off target for a library built for alpha chains, so its abundance means little. The rearrangement uses TRBV29-1 and TRBJ1-5, with a weak D call TRBD1 (5 bases). Germline CDR1 is SQVTM and CDR2 is ANQGSEA. The CDR3 has 13 amino acids. Trimming removed 4 bases at V and 5 bases at J, with 12 bases between. Written as DNA, the CDR3 is TGCAGCGTTGCGGCAGGGAGGGATCAGCCCCAGCATTTT. This sequence encodes CSVAAGRDQPQHF.

This clonotype was seen ten or more times. This beta chain slipped into a library made for alpha chains as a stray read, so its size is not meaningful. The rearrangement joins TRBV20-1 to TRBJ2-2; D possibly corresponds to TRBD1 (5 bases). The CDR3 length is 14 residues. Germline V lookup: CDR1 DFQATT, CDR2 SNEGSKA (reference sequence). The V gene lost 1 base and the J gene lost 0 bases, with 6 bases spanning the gap. The CDR3: CSARVQANTGELFF. In nucleotides, the CDR3 is TGCAGTGCTAGAGTACAGGCGAACACCGGGGAGCTGTTTTTT.

Points on this clonotype: This beta chain is an off-target read within a library intended for alpha chains, so its frequency means little. The rearrangement links TRBV7-8 to TRBJ2-1; 10 bases agree with TRBD2. CDR1 SGHVS and CDR2 FQNEAQ come from the germline V gene. V was clipped by 5 bases and J by 10 bases; unmatched bases: 8. The CDR3 spans 14 residues. The CDR3 coding sequence is TGTGCCAGCAGCAACAGCGGGGGGGCCGGGGAGCAGTTCTTC. This translates into CASSNSGGAGEQFF.

This clonotype was counted at least ten times. A library made for alpha chains picked up this beta chain off target, so its size means little. DNA for the CDR3: TGTGCCATCAGGATCGGGACTAGCGGCACAGATACGCAGTATTTT. Protein sequence: CAIRIGTSGTDTQYF. J is TRBJ2-3 and V is TRBV10-3; TRBD2 matches 10 bases. The germline V gene has CDR1 ENHRY and CDR2 SYGVKD. With V trimmed by 6 bases and J by 1 base, 4 bases remained unmatched. This CDR3 region has 15 residues.

The sample holds many counts of this clonotype. The library was prepared for alpha chains; this beta chain is a stray read, so its frequency means little. The chain has TRBV5-1 and TRBJ1-1, with 7 bases aligning to TRBD1. V shed 5 bases, J shed 1 base, and the junction held 8 bases outside the gene matches. CDR3 size: 15 residues. CDR1 is SGHRS and CDR2 is YFSETQ in the germline V gene. The CDR3 loop reads CASRRTGQPNTEAFF. For the CDR3, the DNA is TGCGCCAGCAGACGTACGGGACAGCCGAACACTGAAGCTTTCTTT.

At least ten counts were recorded for this clonotype. This beta chain is a stray read from a library made for alpha chains; its abundance is not meaningful. The chain links TRBV27 to TRBJ1-6; D is undetermined. CDR3 length: 14 amino acids. Trimming pared 3 bases from V and 5 bases from J, leaving 8 bases between. The germline CDR1 and CDR2 sequences are MNHEY and SMNVEV (reference sequence). This CDR3 reads CASSLLGHNSPLHF. CDR3 coding DNA: TGTGCCAGCAGTTTGTTGGGCCATAATTCACCCCTCCACTTT.

This clonotype appeared many times. This beta chain was picked up by a library intended for alpha chains and is off target, so its count carries little meaning. The chain employs TRBV6-5 and TRBJ1-6, with TRBD1 matching 8 bases. The trim removed 6 bases at V and 8 bases at J, leaving 9 bases unmatched. Germline CDR1 reads MNHEY; CDR2 reads SVGAGI. CDR3 length: 15 residues. CDR3 region: CASRITGGPYSPLHF. Here the CDR3 DNA reads TGTGCCAGCAGGATTACAGGGGGTCCGTATTCACCCCTCCACTTT.

In the case of this clonotype: Since the library was made to target alpha chains, this beta chain is a stray read and its abundance is not meaningful. The chain carries TRBV2 and TRBJ2-5; D is ambiguous. Trimming cost V 5 bases and J 4 bases, with 11 bases left between them. Germline values: CDR1 SNHLY, CDR2 FYNNEI. This CDR3 contains 13 residues. The DNA of the CDR3 is TGTGCCAGCAGTACCCCCCTCTCAGAGACCCAGTACTTC. Its protein is CASSTPLSETQYF.

This clonotype has a count of ten or more. This beta chain is an unintended read in a library built for alpha chains; its size means little. The genes are TRBV7-9 and TRBJ2-3; 11 nucleotides agree with TRBD2. Germline loops: CDR1 SEHNR, CDR2 FQNEAQ (reference sequence). The V gene end was trimmed by 1 base and the J gene end by 6 bases; junction bases not matched to a gene: 3. This CDR3 region has 15 residues. The CDR3 nucleotides are TGTGCCAGCAGCTTAGGACTAGCGGGAAAGGATACGCAGTATTTT. This codes for CASSLGLAGKDTQYF. Filled out from reference TRBV7-9 and TRBJ2-3, the complete variable domain reads DTGVSQNPRHKITKRGQNVTFRCDPISEHNRLYWYRQTLGQGPEFLTYFQNEAQLEKSRLLSDRFSAERPKGSFSTLEIQRTEQGDSAMYLCASSLGLAGKDTQYFGPGTRLTVL.

Concerning this clonotype itself: This beta chain represents an off-target read in a library built for alpha chains; its size is of limited meaning. The chain combines TRBV12-3 or TRBV12-4 with TRBJ2-6; D remains unclear. The CDR3 consists of 14 residues. Trimming pared 3 bases from V and 4 bases from J, leaving 7 bases between. The CDR3 here is CASSFYDGANVLTF. CDR3 nucleotide sequence: TGTGCCAGCAGTTTTTACGACGGGGCCAACGTCCTGACTTTC.

This clonotype was counted at least ten times. The size of this beta chain means little, since it is a stray read in a library made for alpha chains. This sequence joins TRBV7-3 and TRBJ1-1, with no clear D. The CDR3 spans 12 residues. V was shortened by 2 bases and J by 5 bases, with 6 bases between the two germline ends. Germline values: CDR1 SGHTA, CDR2 FQGTGA. CDR3 sequence reads: CASSLGRTEAFF. In nucleotides, the CDR3 is TGTGCCAGCAGCTTAGGGAGGACTGAAGCTTTCTTT.

This clonotype showed up many times. This beta chain lies outside the target of a library built for alpha chains; its clone size means little. The chain is built from TRBV20-1 and TRBJ2-3; D remains unclear. Germline V gene data show CDR1 as DFQATT and CDR2 as SNEGSKA (reference sequence). CDR3 size: 15 residues. Trimming left V 0 bases short and J 3 bases short, with 13 bases between. The CDR3 sequence: CSARDRSLGTDTQYF. CDR3 nucleotide sequence: TGCAGTGCTAGAGATCGGTCTCTTGGTACAGATACGCAGTATTTT.